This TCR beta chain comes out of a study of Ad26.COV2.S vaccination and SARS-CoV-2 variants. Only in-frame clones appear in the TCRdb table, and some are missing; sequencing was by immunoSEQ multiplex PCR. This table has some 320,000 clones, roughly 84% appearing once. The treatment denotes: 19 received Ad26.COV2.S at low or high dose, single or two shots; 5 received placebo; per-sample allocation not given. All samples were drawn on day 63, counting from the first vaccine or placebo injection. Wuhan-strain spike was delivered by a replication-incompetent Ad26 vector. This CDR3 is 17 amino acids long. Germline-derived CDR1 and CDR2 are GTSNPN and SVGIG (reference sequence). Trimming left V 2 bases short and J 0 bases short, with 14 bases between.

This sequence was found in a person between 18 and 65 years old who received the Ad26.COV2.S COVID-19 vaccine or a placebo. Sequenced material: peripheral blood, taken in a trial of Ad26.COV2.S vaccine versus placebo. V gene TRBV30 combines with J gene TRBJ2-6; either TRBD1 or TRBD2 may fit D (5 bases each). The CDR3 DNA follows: TGTGCCTGGAGTTTGAGGGGTGCCCTCTCTGGGGCCAACGTCCTGACTTTC. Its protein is CAWSLRGALSGANVLTF.